This T cell receptor (beta chain) was identified in a study of neurological immune-mediated disorders. Synthesis of cDNA was performed by 5'RACE using 10-nucleotide random UMIs. TCRdb reprocessed the 5' RACE reads via MiXCR and lists one record per CDR3 protein. The sample yields approximately 50,000 distinct CDR3 sequences, 3% to 4% seen once. V was clipped by 3 bases and J by 0 bases, with 11 bases between them. The CDR3 has 15 residues. Per the germline V gene, CDR1 is MGHRA and CDR2 is YSYEKL. Study findings and constraints: The greatest TCR clonal expansion appeared in HTLV-1-associated myelopathy and the smallest, falling below healthy controls, in multiple sclerosis. When grouped phylogenetically, the repertoires of 18 of the 34 multiple sclerosis patients fell together in one related-CDR3 cluster, which is a possible signature.

There are many counts of this clonotype. Its specificity is not known. The TCR comes from a man aged 40-49 years with multiple sclerosis. The J gene is TRBJ1-1, the V gene TRBV4-1; D is unclear. Material for sequencing was PBMCs. The CDR3 is CASSHPTRLNTEAFF. The CDR3 DNA reads TGCGCCAGCAGCCATCCGACAAGGTTGAACACTGAAGCTTTCTTT.